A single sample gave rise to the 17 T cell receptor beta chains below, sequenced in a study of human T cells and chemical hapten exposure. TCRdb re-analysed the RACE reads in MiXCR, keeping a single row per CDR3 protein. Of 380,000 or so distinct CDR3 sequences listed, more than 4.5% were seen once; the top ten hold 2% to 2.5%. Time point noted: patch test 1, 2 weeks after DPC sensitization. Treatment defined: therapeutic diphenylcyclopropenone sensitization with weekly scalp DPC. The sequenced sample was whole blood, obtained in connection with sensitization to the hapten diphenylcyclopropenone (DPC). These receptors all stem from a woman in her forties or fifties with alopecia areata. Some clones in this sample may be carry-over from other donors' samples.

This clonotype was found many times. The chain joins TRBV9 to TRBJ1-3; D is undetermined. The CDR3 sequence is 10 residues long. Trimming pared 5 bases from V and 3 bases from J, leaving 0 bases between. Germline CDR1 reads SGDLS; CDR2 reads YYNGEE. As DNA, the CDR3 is TGTGCCAGCAGTGGAAACACCATATATTTT. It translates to CASSGNTIYF. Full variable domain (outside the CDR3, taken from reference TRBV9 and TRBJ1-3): DSGVTQTPKHLITATGQRVTLRCSPRSGDLSVYWYQQSLDQGLQFLIQYYNGEERAKGNILERFSAQQFPDLHSELNLSSLELGDSALYFCASSGNTIYFGEGSWLTVV.

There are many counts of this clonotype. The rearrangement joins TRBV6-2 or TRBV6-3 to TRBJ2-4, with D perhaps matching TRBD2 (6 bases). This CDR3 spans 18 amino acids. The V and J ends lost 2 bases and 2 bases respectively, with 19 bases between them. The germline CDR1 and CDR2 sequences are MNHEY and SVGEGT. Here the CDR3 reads CASSYPGVLAGPKNIQYF. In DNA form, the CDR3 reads TGTGCCAGCAGTTACCCCGGTGTCCTTGCGGGGCCCAAAAACATTCAGTACTTC.

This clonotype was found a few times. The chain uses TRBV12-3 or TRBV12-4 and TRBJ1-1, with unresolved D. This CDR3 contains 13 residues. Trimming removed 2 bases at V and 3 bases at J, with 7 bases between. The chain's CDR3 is CASSLRRYTEAFF. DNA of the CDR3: TGTGCCAGCAGTTTACGTCGGTACACTGAAGCTTTCTTT.

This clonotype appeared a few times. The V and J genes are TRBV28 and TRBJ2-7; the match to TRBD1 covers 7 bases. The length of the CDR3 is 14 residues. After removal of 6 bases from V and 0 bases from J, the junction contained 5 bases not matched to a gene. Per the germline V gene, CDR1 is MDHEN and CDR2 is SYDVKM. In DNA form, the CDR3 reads TGTGCCAGCAGCGGCTGGGACAGCTCCTACGAGCAGTACTTC. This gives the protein CASSGWDSSYEQYF.

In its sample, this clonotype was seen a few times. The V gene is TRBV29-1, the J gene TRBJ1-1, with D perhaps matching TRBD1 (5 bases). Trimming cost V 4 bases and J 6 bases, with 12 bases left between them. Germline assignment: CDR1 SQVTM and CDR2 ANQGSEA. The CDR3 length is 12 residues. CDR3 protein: CSVGSPGPEAFF. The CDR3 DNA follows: TGCAGCGTTGGCTCCCCAGGGCCTGAAGCTTTCTTT. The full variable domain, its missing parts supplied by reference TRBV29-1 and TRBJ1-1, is SAVISQKPSRDICQRGTSLTIQCQVDSQVTMMFWYRQQPGQSLTLIATANQGSEATYESGFVIDKFPISRPNLTFSTLTVSNMSPEDSSIYLCSVGSPGPEAFFGQGTRLTVV.

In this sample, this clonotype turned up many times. This CDR3 reads CASSPRRQPSSGNTIYF. In DNA, the CDR3 is TGTGCCAGCAGCCCCCGGAGACAGCCGAGCTCTGGAAACACCATATATTTT. The chain carries TRBV11-2 and TRBJ1-3, with TRBD1 as a possible D gene (5 bases). Germline-derived CDR1 and CDR2 are SGHAT and FQNNGV. Deletions cut 5 bases from V and 0 bases from J, with 17 bases between. There are 17 residues in the CDR3.

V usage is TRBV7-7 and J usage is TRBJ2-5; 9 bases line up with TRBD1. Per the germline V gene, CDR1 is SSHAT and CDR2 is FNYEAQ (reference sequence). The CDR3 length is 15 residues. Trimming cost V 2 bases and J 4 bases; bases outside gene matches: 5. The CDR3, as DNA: TGTGCCAGCAGCTTACACAGGGGGCAGGGAGAGACCCAGTACTTC. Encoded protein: CASSLHRGQGETQYF.

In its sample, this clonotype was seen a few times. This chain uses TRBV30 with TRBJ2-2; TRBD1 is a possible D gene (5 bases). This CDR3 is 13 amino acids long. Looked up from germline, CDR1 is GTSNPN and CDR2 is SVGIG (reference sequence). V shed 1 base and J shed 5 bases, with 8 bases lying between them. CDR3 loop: CAWSAHRTGELFF. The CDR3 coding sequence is TGTGCCTGGAGTGCCCACAGGACCGGGGAGCTGTTTTTT.

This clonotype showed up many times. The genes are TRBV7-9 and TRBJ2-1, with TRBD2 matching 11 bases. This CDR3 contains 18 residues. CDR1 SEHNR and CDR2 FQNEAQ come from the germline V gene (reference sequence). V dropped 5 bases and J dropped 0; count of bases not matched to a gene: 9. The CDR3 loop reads CASSPFVAGGLSYNEQFF. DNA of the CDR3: TGTGCCAGCAGCCCATTTGTAGCGGGAGGGCTCTCCTACAATGAGCAGTTCTTC.

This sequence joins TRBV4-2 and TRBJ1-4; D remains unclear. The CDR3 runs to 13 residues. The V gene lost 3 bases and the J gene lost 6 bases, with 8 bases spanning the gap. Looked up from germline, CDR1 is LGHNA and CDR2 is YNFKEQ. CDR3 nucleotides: TGTGCCAGCAGCCAGCACACGGATGAAAAACTGTTTTTT. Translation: CASSQHTDEKLFF.

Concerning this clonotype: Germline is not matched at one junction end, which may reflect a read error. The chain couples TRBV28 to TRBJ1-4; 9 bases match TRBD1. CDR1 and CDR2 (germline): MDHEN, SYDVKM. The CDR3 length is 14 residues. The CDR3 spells CASRPGQGFQERLF. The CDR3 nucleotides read TGTGCCAGCAGACCGGGACAGGGCTTTCAAGAAAGGCTTTTT.

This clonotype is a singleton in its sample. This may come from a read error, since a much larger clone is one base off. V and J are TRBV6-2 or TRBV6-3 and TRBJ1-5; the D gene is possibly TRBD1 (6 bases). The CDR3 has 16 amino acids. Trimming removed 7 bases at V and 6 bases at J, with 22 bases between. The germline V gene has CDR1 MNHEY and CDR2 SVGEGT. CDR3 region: CASTPWSGVFGQPQHF. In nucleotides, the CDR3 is TGTGCCAGCACCCCTTGGTCAGGGGTCTTCGGTCAGCCCCAGCATTTT.

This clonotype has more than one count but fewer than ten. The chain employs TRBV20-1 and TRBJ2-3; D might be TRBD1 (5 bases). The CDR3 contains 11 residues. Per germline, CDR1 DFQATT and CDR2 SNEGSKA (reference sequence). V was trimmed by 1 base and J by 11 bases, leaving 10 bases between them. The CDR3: CSARGQLMQYF. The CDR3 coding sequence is TGCAGTGCTAGAGGACAGCTCATGCAGTATTTT.

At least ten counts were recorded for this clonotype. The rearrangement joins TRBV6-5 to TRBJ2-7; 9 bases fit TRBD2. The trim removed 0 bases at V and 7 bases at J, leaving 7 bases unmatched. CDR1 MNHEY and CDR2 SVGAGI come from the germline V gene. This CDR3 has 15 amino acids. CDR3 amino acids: CASSYSFAGGSEQYF. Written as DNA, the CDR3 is TGTGCCAGCAGTTACTCGTTTGCGGGAGGGAGTGAGCAGTACTTC.

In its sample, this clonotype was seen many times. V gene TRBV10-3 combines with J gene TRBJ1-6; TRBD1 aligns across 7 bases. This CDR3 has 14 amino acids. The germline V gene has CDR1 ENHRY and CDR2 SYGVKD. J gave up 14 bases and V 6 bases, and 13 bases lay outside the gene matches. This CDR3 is CAISTGTEGLALHF. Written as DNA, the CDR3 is TGTGCCATCAGCACAGGGACAGAGGGTCTGGCCCTCCACTTT.

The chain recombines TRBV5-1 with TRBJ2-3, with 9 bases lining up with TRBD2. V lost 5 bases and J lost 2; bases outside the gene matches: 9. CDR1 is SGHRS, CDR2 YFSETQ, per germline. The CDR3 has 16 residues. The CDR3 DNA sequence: TGCGCCAGCAGTCCCTCCGGACTAGCGCCCACAGATACGCAGTATTTT. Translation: CASSPSGLAPTDTQYF.

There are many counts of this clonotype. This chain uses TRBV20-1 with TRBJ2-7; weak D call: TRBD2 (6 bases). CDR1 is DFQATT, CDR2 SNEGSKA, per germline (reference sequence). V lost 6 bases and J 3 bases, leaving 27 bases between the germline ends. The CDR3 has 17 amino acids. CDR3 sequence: CSAPGGLADPPLYEQYF. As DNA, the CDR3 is TGCAGTGCCCCGGGTGGGTTAGCGGACCCACCTCTCTACGAGCAGTACTTC.